This T cell receptor beta chain came from a study of cytomegalovirus exposure and HLA in healthy donors. Background on the study: Out of 398 genotyped donors, less than 90% belonged to the Caucasian-associated ancestry cluster.

Use of 60 Vbeta and 13 Jbeta primers characterized the PCR. Here immunoSEQ multiplex PCR was the method, and the copy in TCRdb shows in-frame clones only, minus some. The profile covers 100,000 or so clones, with 78% appearing a single time and 1.3% taken by the ten largest. As concerns this clone: Its specificity is unknown.

Study findings and constraints: The availability of immune exposure information extended only to CMV serostatus.

V lost 4 bases to trimming and J lost 5 bases; unmatched junction nucleotides: 11. CDR1 SGHAT and CDR2 FQNNGV come from the germline V gene. CDR3 length equals 16 residues. The sequence was obtained from a man aged 25 to 45 in good health and CMV-seronegative. V and J are TRBV11-2 and TRBJ2-7; TRBD1 matches at 10 bases. Sequenced sample: PBMCs. CDR3 nucleotide sequence: TGTGCCAGCAGCTCCCTCCGGGACAGGGGTCCACACGAGCAGTACTTC. Protein sequence: CASSSLRDRGPHEQYF.